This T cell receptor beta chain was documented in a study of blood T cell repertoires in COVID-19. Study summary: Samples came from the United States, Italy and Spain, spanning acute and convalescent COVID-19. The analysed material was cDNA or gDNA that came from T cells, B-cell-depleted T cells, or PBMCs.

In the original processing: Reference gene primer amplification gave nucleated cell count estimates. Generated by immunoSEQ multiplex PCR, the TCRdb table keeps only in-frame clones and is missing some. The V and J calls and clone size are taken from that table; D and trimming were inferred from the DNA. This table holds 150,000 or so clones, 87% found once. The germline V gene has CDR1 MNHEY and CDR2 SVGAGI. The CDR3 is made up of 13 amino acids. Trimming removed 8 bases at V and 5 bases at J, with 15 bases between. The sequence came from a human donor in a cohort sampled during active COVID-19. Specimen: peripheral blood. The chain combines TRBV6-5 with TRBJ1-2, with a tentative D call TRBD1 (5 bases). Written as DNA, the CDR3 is TGTGCCAGCCGCGGGACGCCGATTTATGGCTACACCTTC. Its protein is CASRGTPIYGYTF.